The rows below give T cell receptor beta chains drawn from one sample of a study of blood T cell repertoires in COVID-19. Using immunoSEQ multiplex PCR, the repertoire was profiled, and TCRdb retains in-frame clones only, with some absent. Seen here are roughly 80,000 clones, about nine tenths observed once, and the top ten hold approximately 1.9%. The sequenced sample consisted of peripheral blood. The receptors here all came from a woman aged 55-69 years with acute or convalescent COVID-19. Both conserved end residues are part of each CDR3. D genes are given only for firm matches. Not all rows give a size; the values are once, few, many and, for expanded clones, a class.

v_call,d_call,j_call,clone_size,cdr3_nt,cdr3_aa
TRBV6-5,-,TRBJ1-2,-,TGTGCCAGCAGTTACGCGACAGGATTGTCCTATGGCTACACCTTC,CASSYATGLSYGYTF
TRBV25-1,-,TRBJ1-6,-,TGTGCCAGCGGAGATGAATGGGGGGTCGATTCACCCCTCCACTTT,CASGDEWGVDSPLHF
TRBV7-9,-,TRBJ2-1,-,TGTGCCAGCAGCTTACCCCTAGTAAATGAGCAGTTCTTC,CASSLPLVNEQFF
TRBV4-1,-,TRBJ1-2,-,TGCGCCAGCAGCCAAACGGCTAACTATGGCTACACCTTC,CASSQTANYGYTF
TRBV3-1/TRBV3-2,TRBD2,TRBJ2-5,-,TGTGCCAGCAGCCAAGGGGACCCAGCGGGGGCCCAGTACTTC,CASSQGDPAGAQYF
TRBV11-2,TRBD2,TRBJ2-1,-,TGTGCCAGCAGCTTAGACGGGGGGGCCTACAATGAGCAGTTCTTC,CASSLDGGAYNEQFF
TRBV3-1/TRBV3-2,-,TRBJ2-1,-,TGTGCCAGCAGCCAAGGTGGGCCAAATGAGCAGTTCTTC,CASSQGGPNEQFF
TRBV6-5,-,TRBJ1-5,-,TGTGCCAGCAGTCCTACGGGAAATAGCAATCAGCCCCAGCATTTT,CASSPTGNSNQPQHF
TRBV10-2,TRBD2,TRBJ2-1,-,TGCGCCAGCAGTGAGGCTAGCGGCAGAAACAATGAGCAGTTCTTC,CASSEASGRNNEQFF
TRBV27,TRBD2,TRBJ2-1,-,TGTGCCAGCAGTTTAGGTAGCGGGAGGGCCTATGAGCAGTTCTTC,CASSLGSGRAYEQFF
TRBV7-2,-,TRBJ1-3,-,TGTGCCAGCAGCTACAGACAGGACTCTGGAAACACCATATATTTT,CASSYRQDSGNTIYF
TRBV2,TRBD1,TRBJ1-2,once,TGTGCCAGCAGTCCCGACAGGGTGCACTACGGCTACACCTTC,CASSPDRVHYGYTF
TRBV11-2,TRBD1,TRBJ1-1,-,TGTGCCAGCAGCTTGGCAGGGGGCGGCACTGAAGCTTTCTTT,CASSLAGGGTEAFF
TRBV7-3,TRBD2,TRBJ2-1,-,TGTGCCAGCAGCTTATCTAGCGGGGCCTACAATGAGCAGTTCTTC,CASSLSSGAYNEQFF
TRBV28,TRBD1,TRBJ1-2,-,TGTGCCAGCAGTGAGGTTGGGACAGATCAACAGAACGGCTACACCTTC,CASSEVGTDQQNGYTF
TRBV7-3,TRBD1,TRBJ2-1,-,TGTGCCAGCAGCCCGCGACAGGGGGGCGGGAATGAGCAGTTCTTC,CASSPRQGGGNEQFF
TRBV4-2,TRBD2,TRBJ2-3,once,TGTGCCAGCAGCCCATGGCGGGGCGGTGTGACGGGAGGGTTCACAGATACGCAGTATTTT,CASSPWRGGVTGGFTDTQYF
TRBV15,-,TRBJ2-5,-,TGTGCCACCAGCAGGTCGGGGGTGAAACTCCAAGAGACCCAGTACTTC,CATSRSGVKLQETQYF
TRBV6-5,-,TRBJ1-6,-,TGTGCCAGCAGTTACACAGAGCATAATTCACCCCTCCACTTT,CASSYTEHNSPLHF
TRBV10-3,TRBD1,TRBJ2-3,-,TGTGCCATCAGTGACTTGGGACAGAGCACAGATACGCAGTATTTT,CAISDLGQSTDTQYF
TRBV7-9,-,TRBJ2-1,-,TGTGCCAGCAGCTTTAGTGTCGGTGAGCAGTTCTTC,CASSFSVGEQFF
TRBV5-1,TRBD1,TRBJ2-7,-,TGCGCCAGCAGCCAGGACAGGCCTACCTACGAGCAGTACTTC,CASSQDRPTYEQYF
TRBV19,TRBD2,TRBJ2-3,-,TGTGCCAGTAGTATAGGGTTAGGGACTAGCGGCACAGATACGCAGTATTTT,CASSIGLGTSGTDTQYF
TRBV7-6,-,TRBJ2-3,-,TGTGCCAGCAGCAGCGGAGTGGCGGGGAGCACAGATACGCAGTATTTT,CASSSGVAGSTDTQYF
TRBV6-2/TRBV6-3,TRBD1,TRBJ1-4,few,TGTGCCAGCAGTCCCGGGACAGAAAATGAAAAACTGTTTTTT,CASSPGTENEKLFF
TRBV2,TRBD1,TRBJ1-3,-,TGTGCCAGCATCGGAGGGGGCGGTGGAAACACCATATATTTT,CASIGGGGGNTIYF
TRBV25-1,-,TRBJ2-7,-,TGTGCCAGCCCCAAATACCCCAACAAGAGACAGAATTACGAGCAGTACTTC,CASPKYPNKRQNYEQYF
TRBV28,TRBD1,TRBJ1-1,-,TGTGCCAGCAGTAGCGGGACAGGGGTTGGCACTGAAGCTTTCTTT,CASSSGTGVGTEAFF